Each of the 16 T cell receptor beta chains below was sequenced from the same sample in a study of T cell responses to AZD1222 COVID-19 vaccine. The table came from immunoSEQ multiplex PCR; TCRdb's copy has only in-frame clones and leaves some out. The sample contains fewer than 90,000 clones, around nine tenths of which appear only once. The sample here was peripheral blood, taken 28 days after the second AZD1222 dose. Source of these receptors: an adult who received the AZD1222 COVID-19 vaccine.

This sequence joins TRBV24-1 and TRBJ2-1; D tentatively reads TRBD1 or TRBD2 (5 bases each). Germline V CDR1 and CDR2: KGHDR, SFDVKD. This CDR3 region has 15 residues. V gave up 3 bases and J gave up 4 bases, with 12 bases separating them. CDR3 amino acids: CATSDPGTRYNEQFF. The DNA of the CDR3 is TGTGCCACCAGTGATCCCGGGACCCGGTACAATGAGCAGTTCTTC.

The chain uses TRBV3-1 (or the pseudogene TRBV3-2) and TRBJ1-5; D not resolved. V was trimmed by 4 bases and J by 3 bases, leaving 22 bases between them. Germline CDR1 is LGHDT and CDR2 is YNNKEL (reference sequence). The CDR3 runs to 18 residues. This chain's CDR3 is CASSPLLNTKELNQPQHF. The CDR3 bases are TGTGCCAGCAGCCCCCTTTTAAACACGAAAGAGCTCAATCAGCCCCAGCATTTT.

The CDR3 loop is CASRADTHSGNTIYF. Written as DNA, the CDR3 is TGTGCCAGCAGGGCCGACACTCACTCTGGAAACACCATATATTTT. The rearrangement links TRBV2 to TRBJ1-3, with unresolved D. V was pared by 6 bases and J by 0 bases, with 12 bases between. CDR1 SNHLY and CDR2 FYNNEI come from the germline V gene. The CDR3 spans 15 residues.

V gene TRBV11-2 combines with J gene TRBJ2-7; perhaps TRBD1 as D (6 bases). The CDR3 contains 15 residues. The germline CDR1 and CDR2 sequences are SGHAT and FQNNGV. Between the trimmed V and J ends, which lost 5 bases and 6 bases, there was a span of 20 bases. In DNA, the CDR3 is TGTGCCAGCAGCCCGGGTCTACAGGGTAAAGGCGAGCAGTACTTC. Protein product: CASSPGLQGKGEQYF.

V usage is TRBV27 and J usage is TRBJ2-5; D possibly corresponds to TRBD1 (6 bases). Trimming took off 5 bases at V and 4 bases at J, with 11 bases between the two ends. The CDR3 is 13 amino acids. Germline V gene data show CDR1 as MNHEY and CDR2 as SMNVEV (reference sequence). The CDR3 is CASSEQGRETQYF. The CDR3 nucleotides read TGTGCCAGCAGTGAACAGGGTCGAGAGACCCAGTACTTC.

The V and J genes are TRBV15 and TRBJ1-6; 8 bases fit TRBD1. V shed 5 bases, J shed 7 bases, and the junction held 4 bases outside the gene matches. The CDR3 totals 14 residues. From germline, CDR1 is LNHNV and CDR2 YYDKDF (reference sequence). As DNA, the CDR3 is TGTGCCACCAGCCTACGGACAGGGAATTCACCCCTCCACTTT. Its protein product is CATSLRTGNSPLHF.

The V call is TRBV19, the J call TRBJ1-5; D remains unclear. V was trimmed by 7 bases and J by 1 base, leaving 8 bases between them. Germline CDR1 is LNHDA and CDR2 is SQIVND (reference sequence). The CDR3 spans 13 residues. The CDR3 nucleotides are TGTGCCAGTACCCCGGGAAGCAATCAGCCCCAGCATTTT. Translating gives CASTPGSNQPQHF.

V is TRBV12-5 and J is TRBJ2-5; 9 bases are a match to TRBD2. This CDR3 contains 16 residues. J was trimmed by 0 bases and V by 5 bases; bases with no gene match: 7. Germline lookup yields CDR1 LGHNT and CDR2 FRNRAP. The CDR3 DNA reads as TGTGCTAGTGGTCCTGGGACTAGCATTTACCAAGAGACCCAGTACTTC. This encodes CASGPGTSIYQETQYF.

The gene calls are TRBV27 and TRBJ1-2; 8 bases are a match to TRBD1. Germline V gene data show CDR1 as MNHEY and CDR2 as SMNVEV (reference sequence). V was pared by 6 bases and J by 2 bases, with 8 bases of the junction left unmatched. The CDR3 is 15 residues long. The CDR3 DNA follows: TGTGCCAGCAGCCTAGGACAGGGTACAAACTATGGCTACACCTTC. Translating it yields CASSLGQGTNYGYTF.

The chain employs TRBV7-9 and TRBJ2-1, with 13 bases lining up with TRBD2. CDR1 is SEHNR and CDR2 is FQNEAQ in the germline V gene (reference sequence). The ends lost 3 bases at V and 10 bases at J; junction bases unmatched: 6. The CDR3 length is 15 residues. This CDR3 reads CASSLTGTSGTEQFF. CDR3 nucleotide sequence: TGTGCCAGCAGCTTGACCGGGACTAGCGGGACCGAGCAGTTCTTC.

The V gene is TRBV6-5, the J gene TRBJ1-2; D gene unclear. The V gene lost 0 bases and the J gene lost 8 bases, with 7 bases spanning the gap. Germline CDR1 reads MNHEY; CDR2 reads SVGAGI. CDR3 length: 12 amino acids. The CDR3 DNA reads TGTGCCAGCAGTTACTCGGGTGGGGGCTACACCTTC. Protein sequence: CASSYSGGGYTF.

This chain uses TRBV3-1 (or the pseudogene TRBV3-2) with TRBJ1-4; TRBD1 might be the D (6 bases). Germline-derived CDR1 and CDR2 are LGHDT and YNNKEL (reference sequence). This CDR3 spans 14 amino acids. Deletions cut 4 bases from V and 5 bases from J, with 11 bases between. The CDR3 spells CASSPWGANEKLFF. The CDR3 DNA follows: TGTGCCAGCAGCCCTTGGGGGGCAAATGAAAAACTGTTTTTT.

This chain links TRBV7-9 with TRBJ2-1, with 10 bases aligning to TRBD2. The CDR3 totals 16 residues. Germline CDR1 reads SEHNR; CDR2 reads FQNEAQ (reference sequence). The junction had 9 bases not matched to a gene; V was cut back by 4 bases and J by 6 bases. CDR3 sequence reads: CASSSTSSGRINEQFF. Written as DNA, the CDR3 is TGTGCCAGCAGCTCAACCTCTAGCGGGAGAATCAATGAGCAGTTCTTC. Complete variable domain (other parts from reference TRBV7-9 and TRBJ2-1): DTGVSQNPRHKITKRGQNVTFRCDPISEHNRLYWYRQTLGQGPEFLTYFQNEAQLEKSRLLSDRFSAERPKGSFSTLEIQRTEQGDSAMYLCASSSTSSGRINEQFFGPGTRLTVL.

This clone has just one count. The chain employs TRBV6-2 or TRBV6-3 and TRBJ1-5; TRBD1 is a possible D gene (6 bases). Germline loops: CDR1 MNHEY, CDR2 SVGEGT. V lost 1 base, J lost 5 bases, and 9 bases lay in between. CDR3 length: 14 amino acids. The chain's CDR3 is CASSYWAGDQPQHF. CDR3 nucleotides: TGTGCCAGCAGTTACTGGGCAGGGGATCAGCCCCAGCATTTT.

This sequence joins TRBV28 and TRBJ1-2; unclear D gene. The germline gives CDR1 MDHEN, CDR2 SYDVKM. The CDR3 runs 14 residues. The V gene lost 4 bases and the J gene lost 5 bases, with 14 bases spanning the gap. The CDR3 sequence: CASSSSSSGYGYTF. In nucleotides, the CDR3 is TGTGCCAGCAGTTCCTCCTCGTCTGGTTATGGCTACACCTTC.

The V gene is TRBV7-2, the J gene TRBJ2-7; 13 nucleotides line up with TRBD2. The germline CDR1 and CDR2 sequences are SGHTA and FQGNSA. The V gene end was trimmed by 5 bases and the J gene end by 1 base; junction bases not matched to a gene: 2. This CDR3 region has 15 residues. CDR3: CASSPGLAGSYEQYF. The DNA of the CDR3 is TGTGCCAGCAGCCCGGGACTAGCGGGATCCTACGAGCAGTACTTC.